The 14 T cell receptor beta chains below all came from one sample that was sequenced in a study of Ad26.COV2.S vaccination and SARS-CoV-2 variants. Treatment described: about 20 received Ad26.COV2.S at low or high dose, single or two shots; 5 received placebo; per-sample allocation not given. At day 63 after the first vaccine or placebo injection, samples were drawn. Libraries were prepared by immunoSEQ multiplex PCR; TCRdb keeps only in-frame clonotypes and omits some of them. The data show 400,000 to 500,000 clones, approximately 89% seen once. This specimen was peripheral blood, taken in a trial of Ad26.COV2.S vaccine versus placebo. These receptors were taken from a person aged 18-60 years who received the Ad26.COV2.S COVID-19 vaccine or a placebo.

This clone was picked up one time. The chain recombines TRBV7-9 with TRBJ2-3; 8 bases line up with TRBD2. Unmatched junction bases numbered 9, after V lost 5 bases and J lost 2 bases. Looked up from germline, CDR1 is SEHNR and CDR2 is FQNEAQ (reference sequence). This CDR3 comprises 16 residues. The CDR3 DNA follows: TGTGCCAGCAGCCTGATGAGCGGGGGTTTCACAGATACGCAGTATTTT. It codes for CASSLMSGGFTDTQYF.

The chain links TRBV27 to TRBJ2-1, with 7 bases matching TRBD2. The CDR3 is 16 amino acids. The J segment lost 8 bases and the V segment lost 1 base, leaving 11 bases of the junction unmatched. CDR1 is MNHEY and CDR2 is SMNVEV in the germline V gene (reference sequence). The CDR3 nucleotides are TGTGCCAGCAGTTTATATGGGGAGGGCGAAGGGGATGAGCAGTTCTTC. Translating gives CASSLYGEGEGDEQFF.

V gene TRBV11-3 combines with J gene TRBJ1-1, with D possibly TRBD1 on 5 matching bases. Germline V gene data show CDR1 as SGHNT and CDR2 as YENEEA. V was pared by 2 bases and J by 2 bases, with 9 bases between. This CDR3 comprises 14 residues. The CDR3 sequence is CASSLTGSNTEAFF. DNA of the CDR3: TGTGCCAGCAGCTTAACAGGTTCCAACACTGAAGCTTTCTTT.

The chain is built from TRBV7-9 and TRBJ2-3; a possible D gene is TRBD1 (6 bases). CDR3 length: 16 amino acids. Per the germline V gene, CDR1 is SEHNR and CDR2 is FQNEAQ (reference sequence). Trimming took off 4 bases at V and 1 base at J, with 15 bases between the two ends. DNA for the CDR3: TGTGCCAGCAGCTCACTCGGCGGACAGCGCACAGATACGCAGTATTTT. Residues: CASSSLGGQRTDTQYF. Full variable domain (rest looked up from reference TRBV7-9 and TRBJ2-3): DTGVSQNPRHKITKRGQNVTFRCDPISEHNRLYWYRQTLGQGPEFLTYFQNEAQLEKSRLLSDRFSAERPKGSFSTLEIQRTEQGDSAMYLCASSSLGGQRTDTQYFGPGTRLTVL.

The chain employs TRBV5-1 and TRBJ2-1; 10 positions agree with TRBD2. V was clipped by 5 bases and J by 5 bases; unmatched bases: 13. Germline CDR1 reads SGHRS; CDR2 reads YFSETQ. This CDR3 spans 17 amino acids. The CDR3 sequence: CASSFTSGLAVNNEQFF. The CDR3 DNA sequence: TGCGCCAGCAGTTTTACTTCCGGACTAGCGGTCAACAATGAGCAGTTCTTC.

This clone was recorded a few times. This chain connects TRBV15 to TRBJ1-5, with 7 bases aligning to TRBD1. The V gene end was trimmed by 9 bases and the J gene end by 0 bases; junction bases not matched to a gene: 8. Germline CDR1 is LNHNV and CDR2 is YYDKDF (reference sequence). The CDR3 covers 15 residues. Written as DNA, the CDR3 is TGTGCCACTGCCAGGGGGACAAATAGCAATCAGCCCCAGCATTTT. It yields the protein CATARGTNSNQPQHF.

This clone was detected only once. The chain carries TRBV28 and TRBJ1-5, with unresolved D. This CDR3 has 11 residues. CDR1 and CDR2 from the germline V gene are MDHEN and SYDVKM. V was clipped by 4 bases and J by 10 bases, with 8 bases between them. The CDR3 protein is CASSYDRPQHF. The CDR3 DNA sequence: TGTGCCAGCAGTTACGACCGCCCCCAGCATTTT.

This rearrangement joins TRBV7-8 to TRBJ2-2; the D call may be TRBD1 or TRBD2 (5 bases each). CDR3 length: 16 amino acids. Germline values: CDR1 SGHVS, CDR2 FQNEAQ. The V end lost 1 base, the J end lost 8 bases, and 17 bases lay between the germline ends. CDR3 DNA: TGTGCCAGCAGCTTAGGGGGCAACGGGGCCCTTGGGGAGCTGTTTTTT. Protein sequence: CASSLGGNGALGELFF.

In its sample, this clone was seen a few times. The chain combines TRBV7-8 with TRBJ2-5, with 9 bases fitting TRBD1. The CDR3 sequence is 15 residues long. In germline, CDR1 is SGHVS, CDR2 FQNEAQ. J was trimmed by 5 bases and V by 1 base; bases with no gene match: 5. The CDR3 reads CASSLGTGDSETQYF. CDR3 nucleotide sequence: TGTGCCAGCAGCTTAGGGACAGGGGATTCGGAGACCCAGTACTTC.

DNA for the CDR3: TGTGCCAGCAGCCCCGGGACTAGCGGGGGGACCTACGAGCAGTACTTC. This gives the protein CASSPGTSGGTYEQYF. The chain has TRBV6-2 or TRBV6-3 and TRBJ2-7; 15 nucleotides match TRBD2. The V gene end was trimmed by 6 bases and the J gene end by 2 bases; junction bases not matched to a gene: 5. The CDR3 consists of 16 residues. CDR1 MNHEY and CDR2 SVGEGT come from the germline V gene.

This chain joins TRBV9 and TRBJ1-2; possibly TRBD1 for D (6 bases). Germline CDR1 is SGDLS and CDR2 is YYNGEE. Trimming pared 6 bases from V and 6 bases from J, leaving 15 bases between. The CDR3 contains 13 residues. The CDR3 DNA sequence: TGTGCCAGCACCAAGGGGGGCGGAGATGGCTACACCTTC. Residues: CASTKGGGDGYTF.

J is TRBJ1-1 and V is TRBV4-2; TRBD1 agrees at 8 bases. V lost 2 bases and J lost 4; bases outside the gene matches: 9. CDR1 is LGHNA, CDR2 YNFKEQ, per germline. There are 16 residues in the CDR3. CDR3 sequence (DNA): TGTGCCAGCAGCCAACTTGGGGACAGGATGTTCACTGAAGCTTTCTTT. Protein: CASSQLGDRMFTEAFF.

The J gene is TRBJ1-2, the V gene TRBV7-9, with D hard to call. Per the germline V gene, CDR1 is SEHNR and CDR2 is FQNEAQ (reference sequence). The V end lost 3 bases, the J end lost 8 bases, and 13 bases lay between the germline ends. The CDR3 extends over 13 amino acids. CDR3 DNA: TGTGCCAGCAGCTTGAACAGTGCTCCCGGCTACACCTTC. Its protein is CASSLNSAPGYTF.

In its sample, this clone was seen once. The chain joins TRBV6-6 to TRBJ2-2; D perhaps matches TRBD1 (5 bases). Trimming removed 7 bases at V and 6 bases at J, with 12 bases between. Germline V gene sequence: CDR1 MNHNY, CDR2 SVGAGI (reference sequence). This CDR3 contains 13 residues. This CDR3 reads CASNRKGSGELFF. The CDR3 DNA sequence: TGTGCCAGCAATAGAAAGGGGTCCGGGGAGCTGTTTTTT.